This T cell receptor beta chain is drawn from a study of blood T cell repertoires in COVID-19. As for the study in general: Collection of acute and convalescent COVID-19 samples took place in the United States, Italy and Spain.

The table came from immunoSEQ multiplex PCR; TCRdb's copy has only in-frame clones and leaves some out. This sample carries roughly 170,000 clones, around 85% of them seen once, and the ten largest clones take 0.95% to 1.5%. Germline loops: CDR1 LNHDA, CDR2 SQIVND (reference sequence). V was shortened by 3 bases and J by 4 bases, with 9 bases between the two germline ends. This CDR3 has 14 residues. This chain links TRBV19 with TRBJ2-2, with a tentative D call TRBD2 (6 bases). The origin of this receptor is a man in his sixties who had recovered from COVID-19. Sequencing was done on a sample of peripheral blood. The CDR3 bases are TGTGCCAGTAGTATCATGGGGGGCACCGGGGAGCTGTTTTTT. This translates into CASSIMGGTGELFF.